The clone carrying this T cell receptor beta chain came up many times. The antigen is unknown. The entry originates in a study of metastatic and nonmetastatic thyroid tumors. Study context: The authors compared repertoires across blood and tumor or nodule tissue from malignant and benign thyroid patients. Study findings and constraints: The study reportedly found significantly higher TCR beta diversity in malignant thyroid tumors than benign nodules, in blood and tumor.

The trim removed 6 bases at V and 1 base at J, leaving 3 bases unmatched. Germline V gene data show CDR1 as MNHEY and CDR2 as SMNVEV (reference sequence). There are 14 residues in the CDR3. Original processing notes: Clinicopathological groups of papillary thyroid cancer showed CDR3 differences that were used to build a distant-metastasis classifier. TCRdb re-clonotyped the PCR reads through MiXCR. V and J calls and clone size were set by TCRdb, not the authors. The sample has 14,000 to 15,000 clones; 20% to 30% are singletons. Nobody among the patients had been given any treatment before thyroid surgery.

The source of this sequence is a female donor with papillary thyroid cancer or a benign thyroid nodule (not recorded which). Some clones in this sample may be carry-over from other donors' samples. The chain links TRBV27 to TRBJ2-5, with TRBD2 matching 9 bases. Sequencing was carried out using tumor tissue. The CDR3 loop is CASRRLAAQETQYF. CDR3 in DNA: TGTGCCAGCAGGAGACTAGCGGCCCAAGAGACCCAGTACTTC.